The table lists the clone carrying this T cell receptor beta chain with a count of one. Enrollment of patients from Seattle took place during active infection, with longitudinal follow-up. TCRdb keeps only in-frame clones here, not all; method: immunoSEQ multiplex PCR. Of tens of thousands of clones in the sample, 84% were seen once. The record originates from a study of blood T cell repertoires in COVID-19. Overall study context: Researchers got acute and convalescent COVID-19 samples from the United States, Italy and Spain. T cells, B-cell-depleted T cells, or PBMCs supplied cDNA or gDNA.

Trimming took off 1 base at V and 4 bases at J, with 12 bases between the two ends. CDR3 length: 15 amino acids. The germline CDR1 and CDR2 sequences are SGHDT and YYEEEE. The J gene is TRBJ1-3, the V gene TRBV5-6, with a weak D call TRBD1 (6 bases). This sequence was found in a man in his fifties or sixties with COVID-19, enrolled during active disease. What was sequenced was peripheral blood. The DNA for the CDR3 is TGTGCCAGCAGCTTGAATGGACAGTACGGAAACACCATATATTTT. It is translated as CASSLNGQYGNTIYF.